The T cell receptor (beta chain) under discussion was sequenced for a study of blood T cells in healthy people across ages. Germline V lookup: CDR1 SGHVS, CDR2 FQNEAQ. This CDR3 region has 16 residues. A sample-barcoded 5' primer and a J-beta primer mix were used in a second PCR of about 6 to 11 cycles. TCRdb re-called the 5' RACE reads with MiXCR, one entry per CDR3 protein. The table shows 450,000 to 600,000 distinct CDR3 sequences, with roughly a quarter occurring only once. These data are also associated with another study on T cells of mothers and their children.

V and J are TRBV7-8 and TRBJ2-5; the match to TRBD2 covers 9 bases. Near its end, the DNA agrees better with TRBJ2-1, so the J call may be wrong. The specimen was blood. The clonotype originates from a boy aged 2 to 9 in good health. The CDR3 reads CASSLRGGRANFEQFF. The DNA for the CDR3 is TGTGCCAGCAGCTTACGGGGCGGGAGGGCCAACTTTGAGCAGTTCTTC.